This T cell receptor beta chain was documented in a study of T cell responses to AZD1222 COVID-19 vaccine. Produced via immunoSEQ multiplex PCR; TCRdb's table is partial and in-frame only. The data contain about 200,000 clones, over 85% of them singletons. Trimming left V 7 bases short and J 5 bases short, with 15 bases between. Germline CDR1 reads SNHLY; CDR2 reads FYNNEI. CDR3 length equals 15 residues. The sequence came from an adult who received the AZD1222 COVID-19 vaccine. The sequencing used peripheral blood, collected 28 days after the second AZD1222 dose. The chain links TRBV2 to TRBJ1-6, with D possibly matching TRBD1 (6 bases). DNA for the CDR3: TGTGCCAGCAAAACGAGGGGACAAAATAATTCACCCCTCCACTTT. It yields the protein CASKTRGQNNSPLHF.